The 2 T cell receptor beta chains given below trace back to one sample, sequenced in a study of radiation and T cells in renal cell carcinoma. Described time point: baseline pretreatment blood. Noted treatment: 15 Gy SBRT to primary tumor, nephrectomy 4 weeks later. Assay used: immunoSEQ multiplex PCR; TCRdb lists only in-frame clones, some missing. Found here are approximately 90,000 clones, 75% to 90% of them singletons; the top ten hold around 7.9%. Sequencing used blood, obtained from a patient whose treatment included radiotherapy and nephrectomy. The receptor source for this set is a man aged 50-60 years with renal cell carcinoma.

This clone came up once. A junction boundary mismatches the germline segment, possibly from a read error. This rearrangement joins TRBV27 to TRBJ1-2, with a possible D match to TRBD1 (6 bases). The CDR3 has 10 residues. Germline V lookup: CDR1 MNHEY, CDR2 SMNVEV (reference sequence). CDR3 in DNA: TGTGCCCGCGAGGTGGGGGGCTGCACCTTC. This encodes CAREVGGCTF.

The V and J genes are TRBV19 and TRBJ2-2, with 8 positions matching TRBD2. The V segment lost 2 bases and the J segment 1 base; nucleotides outside the gene matches: 9. CDR3 length: 18 residues. Germline CDR1 reads LNHDA; CDR2 reads SQIVND (reference sequence). Written as DNA, the CDR3 is TGTGCCAGTAGTATAAGCGGGAGAGGCCGCGGGAACACCGGGGAGCTGTTTTTT. It codes for CASSISGRGRGNTGELFF.